These 5 T cell receptor beta chains were sequenced from one sample in a study of blood T cell repertoires in COVID-19. Repertoires were generated with immunoSEQ multiplex PCR, while TCRdb's copy carries only in-frame clones and drops some. This sample has some 240,000 clones; 85% occur once, and the top ten carry roughly 6.7%. Sequencing was carried out using PBMCs or T cells enriched from blood (not recorded which). The receptors originated from a woman in her forties or fifties who had been exposed to COVID-19.

This clone was seen once. V is TRBV5-4 and J is TRBJ2-7, with 7 bases fitting TRBD2. From germline, CDR1 is SGHNT and CDR2 YYREEE (reference sequence). CDR3 length: 15 residues. V lost 4 bases, J lost 3 bases, and 10 bases stayed unmatched. Here the CDR3 reads CASSPGSGDLYEQYF. The CDR3 nucleotides are TGTGCCAGCAGCCCGGGCAGCGGGGACCTCTACGAGCAGTACTTC.

This chain uses TRBV28 with TRBJ2-3; D is perhaps TRBD2 (6 bases). The germline CDR1 and CDR2 sequences are MDHEN and SYDVKM. V dropped 3 bases and J dropped 4 bases, with 23 bases sitting between them. The CDR3 has 18 residues. The CDR3, as DNA: TGTGCCAGCAGTTTGTCTCCCCCTTCCGAGTGGAGGGCAGATACGCAGTATTTT. Translated: CASSLSPPSEWRADTQYF.

The chain employs TRBV9 and TRBJ2-5; 7 positions match TRBD2. The V gene's germline CDR1 is SGDLS and CDR2 YYNGEE. With V trimmed by 4 bases and J by 3 bases, 0 bases remained unmatched. CDR3 length equals 12 residues. CDR3 region: CASSLAEETQYF. In DNA, the CDR3 is TGTGCCAGCAGCCTAGCGGAAGAGACCCAGTACTTC.

This clone was recorded a few times. This rearrangement joins TRBV10-2 to TRBJ2-3; weak D call: TRBD1 (6 bases). Trimming left V 6 bases short and J 0 bases short, with 13 bases between. This CDR3 contains 15 residues. Germline V lookup: CDR1 WSHSY, CDR2 SAAADI. The CDR3: CASSLQGTSTDTQYF. In nucleotides, the CDR3 is TGCGCCAGCAGCCTACAGGGAACGAGCACAGATACGCAGTATTTT.

This clone was found once. This sequence joins TRBV27 and TRBJ1-2, with no clear D. Deletions cut 2 bases from V and 0 bases from J, with 4 bases between. The V gene's germline CDR1 is MNHEY and CDR2 SMNVEV (reference sequence). The CDR3 spans 13 residues. The CDR3 reads CASSLGANYGYTF. CDR3 nucleotide sequence: TGTGCCAGCAGTTTAGGAGCTAACTATGGCTACACCTTC.